This T cell receptor beta chain was observed in a study of identical twins. A template switching step contributed a universal primer site, while unique molecular identifiers were present in the cDNA. TCRdb re-called the 5' RACE reads through MiXCR, storing one row per CDR3 protein. Altogether fewer than 650,000 distinct CDR3 sequences are present, nearly 10% being singletons, with the ten largest covering roughly 3%. In its sample, this clonotype was seen many times. The antigen remains undetermined. Only healthy Caucasians were enrolled as donors. J lost 2 bases, V lost 1 base, and 6 bases had no gene match. Looked up from germline, CDR1 is SGHDT and CDR2 is YYEEEE. The CDR3 runs to 16 residues. General study findings and limits: There were fewer insertions in abundant cord blood beta clonotypes, but memory repertoires showed no such pattern.

In addition, the sample was reused for a study of yellow fever vaccine responses in identical twins. This second study notes: Twins' vaccine T cell response reportedly seemed partly convergent, partly personalized.

Material: PBMCs. This receptor was obtained from a woman between 18 and 29 years old in good health. The chain uses TRBV5-6 and TRBJ1-2; the match to TRBD1 covers 9 bases. The CDR3 DNA is TGTGCCAGCAGCTTGTGGTGGACAGGGGCGAACTATGGCTACACCTTC. Amino acid sequence: CASSLWWTGANYGYTF.